This T cell receptor (beta chain) emerged from a study of CD8 T cells in Susac syndrome. The study, taken as a whole, reports: The TCR sequencing and HLA analysis in the study involved a relatively small number of individuals, as the study acknowledged.

Sequencing of TCR beta covered CD8+ and CD4+ T cells obtained from blood. Per the germline V gene, CDR1 is SQVTM and CDR2 is ANQGSEA. CDR3 size: 14 residues. Trimming removed 5 bases from V and 1 base from J, with 14 bases in between. Worth noting for this clonotype: Its antigen is as yet unknown.

The RNA, roughly 0.45 to 1 ug, was put through reverse transcription using random hexamers. TCRdb re-called the immunoSEQ multiplex PCR reads through MiXCR, storing one row per CDR3 protein. Found here are about 280,000 distinct CDR3 sequences, approximately 85% of them singletons; the top ten hold approximately 0.11%. The receptor's source is a human donor with multiple sclerosis. The genes are TRBV29-1 and TRBJ1-1; possible D gene TRBD1, 6 bases. Input material: CD8+ T cells from PBMCs. This chain's CDR3 is CSVPPRTANTEAFF. The CDR3 DNA reads as TGCAGCGTTCCCCCCCGGACAGCGAACACTGAAGCTTTCTTT. Complete variable domain (other parts from reference TRBV29-1 and TRBJ1-1): SAVISQKPSRDICQRGTSLTIQCQVDSQVTMMFWYRQQPGQSLTLIATANQGSEATYESGFVIDKFPISRPNLTFSTLTVSNMSPEDSSIYLCSVPPRTANTEAFFGQGTRLTVV.